This record concerns one T cell receptor (gamma chain) sequence. A far larger clone is only one base removed, so a read error is likely. Distinct nucleotide sequences in the sample also encode this CDR3. TCRdb reanalysed the multiplex PCR reads with CATT. The data hold tens of thousands of gamma-chain clones, with around 2.9% observed a single time. CDR3 length equals 22 residues. CDR1 and CDR2 (germline): GITISATS, ISYDGTV (reference sequence). Gammadelta T cells were flow-sorted from PBMC into Vgamma9/Vdelta2+ and Vdelta2-negative populations for bulk analysis. The data were taken from a study of γδ T cells in repeated Plasmodium falciparum infection. Study in general: Donors were malaria-exposed Malian children or age- and gender-matched Australian children.

The chain has TRGV9 and TRGJ1 or TRGJ2. The J gene, absent from TCRdb, was called here by matching the DNA to germline. This TCR was sampled from a pool of human donors (malaria-infected and uninfected, not separated). The source material was gamma-delta T cells from blood. The CDR3 here is CALWEVPPRRPRKKVSYYKKLF. In DNA, the CDR3 is TGTGCCCTGTGGGAGGTGCCCCCACGACGCCCTAGAAAGAAGGTCTCTTATTATAAGAAACTCTTT.